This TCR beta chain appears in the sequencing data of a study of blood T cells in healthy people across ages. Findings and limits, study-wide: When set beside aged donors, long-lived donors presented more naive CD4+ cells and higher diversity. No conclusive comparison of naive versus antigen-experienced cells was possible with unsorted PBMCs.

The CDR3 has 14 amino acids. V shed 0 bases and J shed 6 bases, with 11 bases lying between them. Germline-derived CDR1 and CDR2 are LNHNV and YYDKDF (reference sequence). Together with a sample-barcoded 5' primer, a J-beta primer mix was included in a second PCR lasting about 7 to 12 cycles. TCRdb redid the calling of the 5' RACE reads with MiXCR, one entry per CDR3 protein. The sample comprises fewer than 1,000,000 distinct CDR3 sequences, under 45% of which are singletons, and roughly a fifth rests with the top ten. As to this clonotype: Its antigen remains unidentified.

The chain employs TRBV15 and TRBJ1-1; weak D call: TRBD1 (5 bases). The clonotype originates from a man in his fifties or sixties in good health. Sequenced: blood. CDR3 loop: CATSRDVGGAEAFF. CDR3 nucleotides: TGTGCCACCAGCAGAGATGTCGGGGGTGCTGAAGCTTTCTTT.